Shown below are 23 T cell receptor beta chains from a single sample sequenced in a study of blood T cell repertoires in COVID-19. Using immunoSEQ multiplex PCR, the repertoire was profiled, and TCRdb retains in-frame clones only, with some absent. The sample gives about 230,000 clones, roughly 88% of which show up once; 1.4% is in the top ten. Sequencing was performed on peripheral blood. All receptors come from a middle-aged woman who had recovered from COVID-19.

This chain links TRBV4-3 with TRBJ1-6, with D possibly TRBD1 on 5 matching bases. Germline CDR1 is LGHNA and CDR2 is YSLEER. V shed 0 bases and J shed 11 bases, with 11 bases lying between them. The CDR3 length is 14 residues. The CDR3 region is CASSQDQGATPLHF. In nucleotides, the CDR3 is TGCGCCAGCAGCCAAGATCAAGGGGCTACACCCCTCCACTTT.

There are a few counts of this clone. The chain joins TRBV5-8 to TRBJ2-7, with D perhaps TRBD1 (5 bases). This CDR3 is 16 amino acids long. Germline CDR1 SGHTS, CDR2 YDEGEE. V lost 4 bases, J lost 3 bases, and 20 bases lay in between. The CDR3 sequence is CASSIHTGSGRYEQYF. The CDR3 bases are TGTGCCAGCAGCATCCACACAGGATCGGGTCGCTACGAGCAGTACTTC.

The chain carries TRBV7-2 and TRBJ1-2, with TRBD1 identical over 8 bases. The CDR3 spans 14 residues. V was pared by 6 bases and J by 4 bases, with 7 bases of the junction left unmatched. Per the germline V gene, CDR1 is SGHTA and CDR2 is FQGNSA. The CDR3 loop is CASRLAGGAYGYTF. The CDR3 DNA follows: TGTGCCAGCAGGCTCGCAGGGGGCGCCTATGGCTACACCTTC.

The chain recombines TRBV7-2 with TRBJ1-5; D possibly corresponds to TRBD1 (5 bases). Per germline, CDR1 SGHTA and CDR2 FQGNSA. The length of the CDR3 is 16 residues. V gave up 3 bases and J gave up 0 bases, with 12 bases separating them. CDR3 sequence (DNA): TGTGCCAGCAGCTTTCTCGGGGGAGATAGCAATCAGCCCCAGCATTTT. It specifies CASSFLGGDSNQPQHF.

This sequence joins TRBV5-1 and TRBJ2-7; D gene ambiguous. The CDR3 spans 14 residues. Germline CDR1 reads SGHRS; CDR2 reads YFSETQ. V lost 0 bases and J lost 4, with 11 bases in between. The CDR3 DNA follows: TGCGCCAGCAGCTTGGAGGCGCCAGCGTACGAGCAGTACTTC. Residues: CASSLEAPAYEQYF.

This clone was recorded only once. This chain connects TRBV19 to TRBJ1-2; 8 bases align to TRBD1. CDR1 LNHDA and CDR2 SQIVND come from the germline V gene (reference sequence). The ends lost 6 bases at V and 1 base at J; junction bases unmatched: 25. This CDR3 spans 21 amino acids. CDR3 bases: TGTGCCAGTAGGCGACCCATTTTTCGGACAGGGCCGTATCCTGTTAACTATGGCTACACCTTC. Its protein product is CASRRPIFRTGPYPVNYGYTF.

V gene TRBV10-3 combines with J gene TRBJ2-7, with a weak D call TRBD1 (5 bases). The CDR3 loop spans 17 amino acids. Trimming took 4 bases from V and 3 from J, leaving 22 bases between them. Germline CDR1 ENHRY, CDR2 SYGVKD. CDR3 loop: CAISVGTGHEKDYEQYF. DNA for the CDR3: TGTGCCATCAGTGTCGGCACAGGTCACGAAAAAGACTACGAGCAGTACTTC.

CDR3 in amino acids: CASSSTGTGPYGYTF. The CDR3 coding sequence is TGTGCCAGCAGTTCCACCGGGACAGGGCCTTATGGCTACACCTTC. V gene TRBV6-2 or TRBV6-3 combines with J gene TRBJ1-2; TRBD1 matches at 9 bases. This CDR3 is built from 15 residues. Trimming took 4 bases from V and 5 from J; bases not matched to a gene: 8. CDR1 is MNHEY, CDR2 SVGEGT, per germline.

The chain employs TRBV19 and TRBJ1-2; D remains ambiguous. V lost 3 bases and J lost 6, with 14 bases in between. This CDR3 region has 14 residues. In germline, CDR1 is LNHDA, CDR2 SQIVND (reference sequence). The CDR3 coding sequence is TGTGCCAGTAGTATTTCAGGCCAGTCCCATGGCTACACCTTC. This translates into CASSISGQSHGYTF.

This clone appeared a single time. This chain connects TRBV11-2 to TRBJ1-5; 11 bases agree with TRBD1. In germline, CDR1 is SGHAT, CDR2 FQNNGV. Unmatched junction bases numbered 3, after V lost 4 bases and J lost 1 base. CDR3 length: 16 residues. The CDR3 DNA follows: TGTGCCAGCAGCTCGGGACAGGGGGTGAGCAATCAGCCCCAGCATTTT. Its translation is CASSSGQGVSNQPQHF.

CDR3 sequence reads: CAISDGQGSGETQYF. For the CDR3, the DNA is TGTGCCATCAGTGATGGACAGGGGTCCGGGGAGACCCAGTACTTC. This chain joins TRBV10-3 and TRBJ2-5; 9 bases agree with TRBD1. The CDR3 runs 15 residues. The V segment lost 3 bases and the J segment 5 bases; nucleotides outside the gene matches: 7. Germline V lookup: CDR1 ENHRY, CDR2 SYGVKD.

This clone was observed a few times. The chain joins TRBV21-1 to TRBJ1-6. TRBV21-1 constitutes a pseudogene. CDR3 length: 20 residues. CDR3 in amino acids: CASSIVNSSREGSYNSPLHF. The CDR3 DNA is TGTGCCAGCAGCATAGTTAACTCCTCAAGGGAGGGCTCCTATAATTCACCCCTCCACTTT.

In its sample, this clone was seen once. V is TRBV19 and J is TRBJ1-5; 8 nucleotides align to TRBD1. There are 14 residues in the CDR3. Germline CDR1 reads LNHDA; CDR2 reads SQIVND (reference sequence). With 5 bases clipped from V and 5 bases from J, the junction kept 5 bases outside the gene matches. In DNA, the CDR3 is TGTGCCAGTAGTTTCGGACAGGGCCATCAGCCCCAGCATTTT. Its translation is CASSFGQGHQPQHF. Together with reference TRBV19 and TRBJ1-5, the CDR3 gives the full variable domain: DGGITQSPKYLFRKEGQNVTLSCEQNLNHDAMYWYRQDPGQGLRLIYYSQIVNDFQKGDIAEGYSVSREKKESFPLTVTSAQKNPTAFYLCASSFGQGHQPQHFGDGTRLSIL.

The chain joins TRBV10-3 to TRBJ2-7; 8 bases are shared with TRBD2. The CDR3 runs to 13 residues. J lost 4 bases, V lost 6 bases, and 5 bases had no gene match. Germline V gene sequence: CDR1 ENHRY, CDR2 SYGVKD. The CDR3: CAISRAGAYEQYF. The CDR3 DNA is TGTGCCATCAGCCGAGCGGGGGCGTACGAGCAGTACTTC.

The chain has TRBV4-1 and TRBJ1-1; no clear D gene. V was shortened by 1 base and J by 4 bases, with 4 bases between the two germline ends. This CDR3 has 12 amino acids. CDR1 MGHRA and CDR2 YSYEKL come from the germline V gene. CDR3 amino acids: CASSQASTEAFF. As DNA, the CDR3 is TGCGCCAGCAGCCAAGCGTCCACTGAAGCTTTCTTT.

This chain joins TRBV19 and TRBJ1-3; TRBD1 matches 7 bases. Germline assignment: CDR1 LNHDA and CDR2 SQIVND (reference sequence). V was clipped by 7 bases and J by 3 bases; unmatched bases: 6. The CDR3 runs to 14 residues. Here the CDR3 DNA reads TGTGCCAGTATGCTGCGGGACAGTGGAAACACCATATATTTT. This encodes CASMLRDSGNTIYF.

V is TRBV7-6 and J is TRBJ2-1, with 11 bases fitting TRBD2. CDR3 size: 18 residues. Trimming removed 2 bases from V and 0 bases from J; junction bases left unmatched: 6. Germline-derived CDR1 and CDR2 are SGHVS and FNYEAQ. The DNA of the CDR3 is TGTGCCAGCAGCTTACTAGCGGGGGGACCCAGCTCCTACAATGAGCAGTTCTTC. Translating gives CASSLLAGGPSSYNEQFF. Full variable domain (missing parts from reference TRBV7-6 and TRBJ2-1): GAGVSQSPRYKVTKRGQDVALRCDPISGHVSLYWYRQALGQGPEFLTYFNYEAQQDKSGLPNDRFSAERPEGSISTLTIQRTEQRDSAMYRCASSLLAGGPSSYNEQFFGPGTRLTVL.

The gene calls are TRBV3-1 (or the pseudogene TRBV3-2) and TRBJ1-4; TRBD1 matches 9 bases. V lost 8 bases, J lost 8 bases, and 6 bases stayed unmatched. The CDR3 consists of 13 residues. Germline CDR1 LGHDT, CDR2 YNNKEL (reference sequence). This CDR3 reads CASSGTGWEKLFF. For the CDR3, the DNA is TGTGCCAGCTCCGGGACAGGGTGGGAAAAACTGTTTTTT.

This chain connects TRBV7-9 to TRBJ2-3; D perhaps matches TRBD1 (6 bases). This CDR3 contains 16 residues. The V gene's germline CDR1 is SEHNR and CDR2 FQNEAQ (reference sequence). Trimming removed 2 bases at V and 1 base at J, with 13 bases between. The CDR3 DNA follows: TGTGCCAGCAGCTTATCCGGGACACCGCGCACAGATACGCAGTATTTT. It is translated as CASSLSGTPRTDTQYF.

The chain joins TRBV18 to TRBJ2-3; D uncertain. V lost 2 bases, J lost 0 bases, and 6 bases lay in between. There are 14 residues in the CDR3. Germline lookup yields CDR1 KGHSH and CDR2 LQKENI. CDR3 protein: CASSPIPSTDTQYF. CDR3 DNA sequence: TGTGCCAGCTCACCAATTCCTAGCACAGATACGCAGTATTTT.

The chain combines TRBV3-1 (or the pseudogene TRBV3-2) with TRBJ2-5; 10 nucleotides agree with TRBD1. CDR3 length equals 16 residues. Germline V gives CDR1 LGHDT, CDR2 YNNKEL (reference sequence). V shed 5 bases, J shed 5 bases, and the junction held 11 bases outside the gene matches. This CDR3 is CASSSLRGQGLETQYF. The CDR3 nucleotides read TGTGCCAGCAGCTCGCTGAGGGGACAGGGGTTGGAGACCCAGTACTTC.

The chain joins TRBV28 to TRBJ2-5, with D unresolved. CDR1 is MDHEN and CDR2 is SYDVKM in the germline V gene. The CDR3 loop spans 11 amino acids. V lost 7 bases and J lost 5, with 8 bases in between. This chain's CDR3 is CASTNRETQYF. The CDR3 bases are TGTGCCAGCACCAACCGGGAGACCCAGTACTTC.

The chain's CDR3 is CASSRGTDYGYTF. For the CDR3, the DNA is TGTGCCAGCAGCCGCGGGACAGACTATGGCTACACCTTC. The chain links TRBV3-1 (or the pseudogene TRBV3-2) to TRBJ1-2; 7 bases align to TRBD1. Germline-derived CDR1 and CDR2 are LGHDT and YNNKEL (reference sequence). The CDR3 contains 13 residues. J was trimmed by 3 bases and V by 4 bases; bases with no gene match: 2.